What follows is one TCR beta chain and its context. Its specificity is not known. The sample is drawn from a study of beta chain features in type 1 diabetes. Study-level points and caveats: People with Type 1 diabetes carried modestly yet significantly shorter TCRB CDR3s in all four CD4+ subsets.

Germline V gives CDR1 GTSNPN, CDR2 SVGIG (reference sequence). V lost 0 bases to trimming and J lost 3 bases; unmatched junction nucleotides: 4. CDR3 size: 14 residues. Expressed TCRB transcripts were sequenced because the entire RNA isolate underwent reverse transcription. The repertoire was sequenced with immunoSEQ multiplex PCR; TCRdb's copy has only in-frame clones and lacks some. The sample lists 95,000 to 150,000 clones, approximately 16% occurring once. The receptor's source is a man aged 25-45 years with type 1 diabetes. The source material was central memory CD4+ T cells from blood. The chain combines TRBV30 with TRBJ1-2, with 7 bases lining up with TRBD1. DNA for the CDR3: TGTGCCTGGAGTGTATGGGACAGAGACTATGGCTACACCTTC. It encodes CAWSVWDRDYGYTF. The variable domain in full, with the rest retrieved from reference TRBV30 and TRBJ1-2, is SQTIHQWPATLVQPVGSPLSLECTVEGTSNPNLYWYRQAAGRGLQLLFYSVGIGQISSEVPQNLSASRPQDRQFILSSKKLLLSDSGFYLCAWSVWDRDYGYTFGSGTRLTVV.